This is a list of T cell receptor beta chains from one sample in a study of response to subunit inactivated influenza vaccine. TCRdb fed the RT-PCR reads into MiXCR, producing one record per CDR3 protein. The table lists about 520,000 distinct CDR3 sequences, 6.5% to 8% of them singletons. The specimen comprised PBMCs from blood, sampled roughly 24 months after vaccination. The receptors come from a man between 50 and 69 years old who received an inactivated influenza vaccine. Each CDR3 is given with its conserved first and last residue. Fields, in order: D gene, V gene, J gene, clone size, CDR3 DNA, CDR3 protein. A D gene is named only where the DNA matches it firmly. Part of the rows lack a size; the others show once, few, many or a class for expanded clones.

d_call: -; v_call: TRBV24-1; j_call: TRBJ2-2; clone_size: few; cdr3_nt: TGTGCCACCCGCGAGGGTGGCACGAACACCGGGGAGCTGTTTTTT; cdr3_aa: CATREGGTNTGELFF
d_call: -; v_call: TRBV12-3/TRBV12-4; j_call: TRBJ2-1; clone_size: -; cdr3_nt: TGTGCCAGCAGCTCTAACGATCGTGAGCAGTTCTTC; cdr3_aa: CASSSNDREQFF
d_call: TRBD1; v_call: TRBV9; j_call: TRBJ1-2; clone_size: -; cdr3_nt: TGTGCCAGCAGCGGCAACAGGGGTTTAGAGGGTAGTGACTATGGCTACACCTTC; cdr3_aa: CASSGNRGLEGSDYGYTF
d_call: -; v_call: TRBV10-3; j_call: TRBJ2-5; clone_size: -; cdr3_nt: TGTGCCATCAGTGATTATGACAACTCACAAGAGACCCAGTACTTC; cdr3_aa: CAISDYDNSQETQYF
d_call: -; v_call: TRBV12-3/TRBV12-4; j_call: TRBJ2-7; clone_size: -; cdr3_nt: TGTGCCAGCAGCCTACAGCTTTGGGAGCAGTACTTC; cdr3_aa: CASSLQLWEQYF
d_call: -; v_call: TRBV20-1; j_call: TRBJ1-1; clone_size: few; cdr3_nt: TGCAGTGCTAGTTTTAACAGGTGGGACACTGAAGCTTTCTTT; cdr3_aa: CSASFNRWDTEAFF
d_call: TRBD1; v_call: TRBV7-9; j_call: TRBJ1-2; clone_size: -; cdr3_nt: TGTGCCAGCAGCACCGGACAGGGGGTTGACGGCTACATCTTC; cdr3_aa: CASSTGQGVDGYIF
d_call: -; v_call: TRBV20-1; j_call: TRBJ2-1; clone_size: few; cdr3_nt: TGCAGTGCCGGGGACTCTCGAACCAATGAGCAGTTCTTC; cdr3_aa: CSAGDSRTNEQFF
d_call: TRBD1; v_call: TRBV3-1; j_call: TRBJ1-1; clone_size: few; cdr3_nt: TGTGCCAGCAGCCAGAGGGGGCGAACTCATGAAGCTTTCTTT; cdr3_aa: CASSQRGRTHEAFF
d_call: TRBD1; v_call: TRBV5-5; j_call: TRBJ2-1; clone_size: -; cdr3_nt: TGTGCCAGCAGCTTGTGGGACAGGGGCCATCTTTCCAATGAGCAGTTCTTC; cdr3_aa: CASSLWDRGHLSNEQFF
d_call: TRBD1; v_call: TRBV24-1; j_call: TRBJ2-1; clone_size: -; cdr3_nt: TGTGCCACCAGTGATATAACCGGGACAGTCTCCTACAATGAGCAGTTCTTC; cdr3_aa: CATSDITGTVSYNEQFF
d_call: TRBD1; v_call: TRBV6-5; j_call: TRBJ1-5; clone_size: few; cdr3_nt: TGTGCCAGCAGTTACTCGACAGGGGCTCAGCCCCAGCATTTT; cdr3_aa: CASSYSTGAQPQHF
d_call: -; v_call: TRBV12-3/TRBV12-4; j_call: TRBJ1-6; clone_size: many; cdr3_nt: TGTGCCAGCAGTGGAGGCGGGCGGCCCCTCCACTTT; cdr3_aa: CASSGGGRPLHF
d_call: -; v_call: TRBV7-6; j_call: TRBJ2-2; clone_size: few; cdr3_nt: TGTGCCAGCAGCCGCGGACAGAAGTGGACCGGGGAGCTGTTTTTT; cdr3_aa: CASSRGQKWTGELFF
d_call: TRBD1; v_call: TRBV2; j_call: TRBJ1-5; clone_size: many; cdr3_nt: TGTGCCAGCAGTGCCCAAGGACAGGGATTGCAGCCCCAGCATTTT; cdr3_aa: CASSAQGQGLQPQHF
d_call: TRBD1; v_call: TRBV29-1; j_call: TRBJ1-2; clone_size: -; cdr3_nt: TGCAGCGTTGAAGAATTCACAGGGGCGGATGGCTACACCTTC; cdr3_aa: CSVEEFTGADGYTF
d_call: TRBD2; v_call: TRBV20-1; j_call: TRBJ2-7; clone_size: many; cdr3_nt: TGCAGTGCTAGGGACTGGGGCGGGGGATCCTACGAGCAGTACTTC; cdr3_aa: CSARDWGGGSYEQYF
d_call: TRBD1; v_call: TRBV3-1; j_call: TRBJ2-5; clone_size: few; cdr3_nt: TGTGCCAGCAGCCAAACCCTGGGACAGCAAGAGACCCAGTACTTC; cdr3_aa: CASSQTLGQQETQYF
d_call: -; v_call: TRBV7-3; j_call: TRBJ2-3; clone_size: -; cdr3_nt: TGTGCCAGCAGCCAACAGGGTGGGCCCACAGATACGCAGTATTTT; cdr3_aa: CASSQQGGPTDTQYF
d_call: -; v_call: TRBV29-1; j_call: TRBJ2-1; clone_size: many; cdr3_nt: TGCAGCGTTGATTCTCTGGGAATAGGAAGCTCCTACAATGAGCAGTTCTTC; cdr3_aa: CSVDSLGIGSSYNEQFF
d_call: -; v_call: TRBV18; j_call: TRBJ2-3; clone_size: few; cdr3_nt: TGTGCCAGCTCACCACCGGTGGGGCCTGAGGGTACGCAGTATTTT; cdr3_aa: CASSPPVGPEGTQYF
d_call: -; v_call: TRBV7-9; j_call: TRBJ2-3; clone_size: few; cdr3_nt: TGTGCCAGCAGCCATCCTTATACTTCCACAGATACGCAGTATTTT; cdr3_aa: CASSHPYTSTDTQYF
d_call: -; v_call: TRBV12-3/TRBV12-4; j_call: TRBJ2-7; clone_size: many; cdr3_nt: TGTGCCAGCAGGAGGACTGCGTCCTACGAGCAGTACTTC; cdr3_aa: CASRRTASYEQYF
d_call: -; v_call: TRBV12-5; j_call: TRBJ2-5; clone_size: -; cdr3_nt: TGTGCTAGTAGGTTGCGTGGTGAGGAGACCCAGTACTTC; cdr3_aa: CASRLRGEETQYF
d_call: -; v_call: TRBV9; j_call: TRBJ1-1; clone_size: many; cdr3_nt: TGTGCCAGCAGTTATGGGGGAAGCACTGAAGCTTTCTTT; cdr3_aa: CASSYGGSTEAFF
d_call: -; v_call: TRBV13; j_call: TRBJ1-1; clone_size: -; cdr3_nt: TGTGCCAGCAGGAGGTATTACGAAGCTTTCTTT; cdr3_aa: CASRRYYEAFF
d_call: TRBD1; v_call: TRBV3-1; j_call: TRBJ2-3; clone_size: -; cdr3_nt: TGTGCCAGCAGCAGACGGACAGGGGGCATAGATACGCAGTATTTT; cdr3_aa: CASSRRTGGIDTQYF
d_call: TRBD1; v_call: TRBV24-1; j_call: TRBJ2-1; clone_size: -; cdr3_nt: TGTGCCACCAGTGGGGACAGGGGAGAGAGCTCCTACAATGAGCAGTTCTTC; cdr3_aa: CATSGDRGESSYNEQFF
d_call: -; v_call: TRBV28; j_call: TRBJ2-7; clone_size: few; cdr3_nt: TGTGCCAGCAGTTTGTACACAGGAAGGGTCTACGAGCAGTACTTC; cdr3_aa: CASSLYTGRVYEQYF
d_call: -; v_call: TRBV10-3; j_call: TRBJ2-5; clone_size: many; cdr3_nt: TGTGCCATCAGTGAGTCTGGGGCGACCCAGTACTTC; cdr3_aa: CAISESGATQYF
d_call: -; v_call: TRBV28; j_call: TRBJ2-6; clone_size: once; cdr3_nt: TGTGCCAGCAGTTCTCTGCAGTTCTCTGGGGCCAACGTCCTGACTTTC; cdr3_aa: CASSSLQFSGANVLTF